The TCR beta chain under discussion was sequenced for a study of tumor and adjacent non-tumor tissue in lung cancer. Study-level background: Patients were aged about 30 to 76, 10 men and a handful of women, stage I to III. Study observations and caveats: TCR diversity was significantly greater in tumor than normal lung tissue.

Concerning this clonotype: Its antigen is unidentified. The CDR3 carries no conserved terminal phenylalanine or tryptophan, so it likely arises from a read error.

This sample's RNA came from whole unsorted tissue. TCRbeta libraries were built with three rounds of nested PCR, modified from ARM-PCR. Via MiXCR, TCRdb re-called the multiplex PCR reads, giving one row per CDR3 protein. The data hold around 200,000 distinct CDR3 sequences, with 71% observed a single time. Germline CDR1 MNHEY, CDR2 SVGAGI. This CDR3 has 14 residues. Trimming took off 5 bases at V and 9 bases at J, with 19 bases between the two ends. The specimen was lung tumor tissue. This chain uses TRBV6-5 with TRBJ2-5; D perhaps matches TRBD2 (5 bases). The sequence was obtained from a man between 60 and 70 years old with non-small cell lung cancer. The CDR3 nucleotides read TGTGCCAGCAGTGATACCGTGACCGCGAGGGCCCAGTACTTA. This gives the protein CASSDTVTARAQYL.